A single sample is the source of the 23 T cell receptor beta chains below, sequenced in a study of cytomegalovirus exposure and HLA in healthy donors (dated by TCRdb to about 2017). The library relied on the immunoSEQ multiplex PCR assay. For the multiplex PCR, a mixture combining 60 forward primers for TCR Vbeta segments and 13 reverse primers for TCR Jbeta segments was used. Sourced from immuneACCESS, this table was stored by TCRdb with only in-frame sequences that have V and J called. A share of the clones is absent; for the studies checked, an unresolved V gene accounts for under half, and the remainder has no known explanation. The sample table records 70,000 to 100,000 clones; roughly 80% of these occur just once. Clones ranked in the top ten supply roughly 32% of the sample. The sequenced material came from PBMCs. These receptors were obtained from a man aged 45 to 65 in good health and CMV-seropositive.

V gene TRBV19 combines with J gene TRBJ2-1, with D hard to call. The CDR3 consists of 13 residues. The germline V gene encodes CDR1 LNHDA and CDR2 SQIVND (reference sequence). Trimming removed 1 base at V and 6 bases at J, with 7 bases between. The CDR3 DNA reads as TGTGCCAGTAGTATAGGGGCCTCCAATGAGCAGTTCTTC. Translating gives CASSIGASNEQFF. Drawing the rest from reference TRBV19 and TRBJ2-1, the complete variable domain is DGGITQSPKYLFRKEGQNVTLSCEQNLNHDAMYWYRQDPGQGLRLIYYSQIVNDFQKGDIAEGYSVSREKKESFPLTVTSAQKNPTAFYLCASSIGASNEQFFGPGTRLTVL.

The CDR3: CASSGASGETQYF. In nucleotides, the CDR3 is TGTGCCAGCAGTGGTGCGTCGGGGGAGACCCAGTACTTC. The chain couples TRBV2 to TRBJ2-5; possibly TRBD2 for D (5 bases). The CDR3 has 13 amino acids. Trimming shortened V by 4 bases and J by 5 bases, and 11 bases separated the two germline ends. In germline, CDR1 is SNHLY, CDR2 FYNNEI.

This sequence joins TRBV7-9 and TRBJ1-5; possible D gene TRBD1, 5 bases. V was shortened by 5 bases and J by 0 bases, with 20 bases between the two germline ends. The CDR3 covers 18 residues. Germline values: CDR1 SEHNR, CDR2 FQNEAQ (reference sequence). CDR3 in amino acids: CASSPDVGHTNSNQPQHF. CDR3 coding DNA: TGTGCCAGCAGCCCGGACGTGGGGCATACTAATAGCAATCAGCCCCAGCATTTT.

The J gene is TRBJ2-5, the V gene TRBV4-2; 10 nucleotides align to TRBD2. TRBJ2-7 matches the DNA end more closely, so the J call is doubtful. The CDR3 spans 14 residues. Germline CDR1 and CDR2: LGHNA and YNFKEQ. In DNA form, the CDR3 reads TGTGCCAGCAGCCAACCTGGGACTAGCGACGAGCAGTACTTC. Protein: CASSQPGTSDEQYF.

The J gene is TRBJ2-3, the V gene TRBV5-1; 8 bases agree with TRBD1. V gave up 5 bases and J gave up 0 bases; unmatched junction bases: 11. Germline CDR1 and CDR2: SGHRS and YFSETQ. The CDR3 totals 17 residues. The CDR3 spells CASSLQGERSSTDTQYF. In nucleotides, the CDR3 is TGCGCCAGCAGTCTACAGGGGGAGCGGTCTAGCACAGATACGCAGTATTTT. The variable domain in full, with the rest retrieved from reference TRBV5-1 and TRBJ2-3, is KAGVTQTPRYLIKTRGQQVTLSCSPISGHRSVSWYQQTPGQGLQFLFEYFSETQRNKGNFPGRFSGRQFSNSRSEMNVSTLELGDSALYLCASSLQGERSSTDTQYFGPGTRLTVL.

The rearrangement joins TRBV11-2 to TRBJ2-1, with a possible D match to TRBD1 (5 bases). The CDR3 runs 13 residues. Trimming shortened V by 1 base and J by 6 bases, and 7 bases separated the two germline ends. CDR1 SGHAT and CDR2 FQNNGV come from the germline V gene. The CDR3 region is CASSLGGFNEQFF. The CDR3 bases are TGTGCCAGCAGCTTAGGGGGCTTCAATGAGCAGTTCTTC.

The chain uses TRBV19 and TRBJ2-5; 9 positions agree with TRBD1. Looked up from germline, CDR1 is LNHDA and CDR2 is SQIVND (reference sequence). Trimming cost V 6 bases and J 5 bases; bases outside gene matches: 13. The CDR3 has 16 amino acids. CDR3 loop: CASRPTSWDRAETQYF. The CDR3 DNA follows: TGTGCCAGTAGACCTACCTCATGGGACAGGGCGGAGACCCAGTACTTC.

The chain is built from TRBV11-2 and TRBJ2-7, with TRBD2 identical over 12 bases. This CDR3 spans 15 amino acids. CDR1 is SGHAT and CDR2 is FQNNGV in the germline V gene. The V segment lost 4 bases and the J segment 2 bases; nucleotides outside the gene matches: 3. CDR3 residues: CASSSTSGGTYEQYF. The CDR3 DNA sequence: TGTGCCAGCAGCTCCACTAGCGGGGGGACCTACGAGCAGTACTTC.

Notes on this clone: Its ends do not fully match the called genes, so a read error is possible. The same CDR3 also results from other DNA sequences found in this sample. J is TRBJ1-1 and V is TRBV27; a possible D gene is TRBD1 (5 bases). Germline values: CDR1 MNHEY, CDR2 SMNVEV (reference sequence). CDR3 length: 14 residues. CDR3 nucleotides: TGTGCTAGCAGTAGCAGGGTCGAGAACACTGAAGCTTTCTTT. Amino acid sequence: CASSSRVENTEAFF.

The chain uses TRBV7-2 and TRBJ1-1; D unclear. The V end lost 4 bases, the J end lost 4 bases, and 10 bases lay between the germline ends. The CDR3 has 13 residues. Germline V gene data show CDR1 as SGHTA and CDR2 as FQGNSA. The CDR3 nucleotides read TGTGCCAGCAGCTCAGGCCGGGGCACTGAAGCTTTCTTT. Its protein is CASSSGRGTEAFF.

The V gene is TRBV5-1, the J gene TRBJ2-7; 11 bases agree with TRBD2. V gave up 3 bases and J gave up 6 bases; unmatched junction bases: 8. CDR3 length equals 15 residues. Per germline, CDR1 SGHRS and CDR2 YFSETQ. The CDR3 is CASSSIAGGASEQYF. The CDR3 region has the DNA TGCGCCAGCAGCTCAATAGCGGGAGGGGCGAGCGAGCAGTACTTC.

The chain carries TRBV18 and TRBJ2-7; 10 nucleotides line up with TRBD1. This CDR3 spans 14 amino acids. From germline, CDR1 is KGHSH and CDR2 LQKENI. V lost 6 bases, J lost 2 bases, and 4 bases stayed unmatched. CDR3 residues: CASSGTGDPYEQYF. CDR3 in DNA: TGTGCCAGCTCTGGGACAGGGGACCCCTACGAGCAGTACTTC. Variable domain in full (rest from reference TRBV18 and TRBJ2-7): NAGVMQNPRHLVRRRGQEARLRCSPMKGHSHVYWYRQLPEEGLKFMVYLQKENIIDESGMPKERFSAEFPKEGPSILRIQQVVRGDSAAYFCASSGTGDPYEQYFGPGTRLTVT.

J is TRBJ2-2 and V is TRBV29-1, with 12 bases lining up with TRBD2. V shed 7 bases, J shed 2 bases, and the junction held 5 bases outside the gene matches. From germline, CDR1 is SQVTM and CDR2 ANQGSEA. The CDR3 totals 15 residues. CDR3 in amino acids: CSGRLAGANTGELFF. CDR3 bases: TGCAGCGGTCGACTAGCGGGAGCCAACACCGGGGAGCTGTTTTTT.

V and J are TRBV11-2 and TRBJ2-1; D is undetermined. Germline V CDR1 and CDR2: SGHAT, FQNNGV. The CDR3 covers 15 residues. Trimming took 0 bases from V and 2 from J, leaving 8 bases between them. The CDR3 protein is CASSLEAVTYNEQFF. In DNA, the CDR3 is TGTGCCAGCAGCTTAGAGGCAGTTACCTACAATGAGCAGTTCTTC.

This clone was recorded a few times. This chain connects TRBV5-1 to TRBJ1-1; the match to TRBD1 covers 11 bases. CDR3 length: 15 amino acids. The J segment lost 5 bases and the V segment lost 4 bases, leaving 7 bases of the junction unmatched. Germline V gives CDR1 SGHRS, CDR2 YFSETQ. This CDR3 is CASSLGQGARTEAFF. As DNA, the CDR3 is TGCGCCAGCAGCCTAGGACAGGGGGCAAGGACTGAAGCTTTCTTT.

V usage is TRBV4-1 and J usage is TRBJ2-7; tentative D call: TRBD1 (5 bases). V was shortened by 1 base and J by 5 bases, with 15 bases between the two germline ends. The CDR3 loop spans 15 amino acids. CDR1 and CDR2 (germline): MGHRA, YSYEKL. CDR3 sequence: CASSQVPRASNEQYF. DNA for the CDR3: TGCGCCAGCAGCCAAGTCCCCAGGGCGTCCAACGAGCAGTACTTC.

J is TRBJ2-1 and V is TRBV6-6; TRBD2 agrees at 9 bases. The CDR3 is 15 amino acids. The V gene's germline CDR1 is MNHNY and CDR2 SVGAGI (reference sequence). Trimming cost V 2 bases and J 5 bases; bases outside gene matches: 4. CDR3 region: CASSYAGGRDNEQFF. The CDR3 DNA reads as TGTGCCAGCAGTTACGCGGGGGGGAGAGACAATGAGCAGTTCTTC.

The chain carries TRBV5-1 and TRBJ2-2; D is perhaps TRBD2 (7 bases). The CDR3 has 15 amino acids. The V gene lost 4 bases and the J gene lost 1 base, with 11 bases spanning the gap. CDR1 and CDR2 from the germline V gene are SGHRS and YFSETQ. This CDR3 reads CASSLGGRNTGELFF. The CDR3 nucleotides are TGCGCCAGCAGCCTCGGGGGGCGGAACACCGGGGAGCTGTTTTTT.

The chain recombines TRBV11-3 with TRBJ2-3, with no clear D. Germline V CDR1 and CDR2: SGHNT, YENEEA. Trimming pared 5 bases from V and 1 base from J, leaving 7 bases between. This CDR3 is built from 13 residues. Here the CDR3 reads CASSISGTDTQYF. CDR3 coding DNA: TGTGCCAGCAGCATAAGCGGCACAGATACGCAGTATTTT.

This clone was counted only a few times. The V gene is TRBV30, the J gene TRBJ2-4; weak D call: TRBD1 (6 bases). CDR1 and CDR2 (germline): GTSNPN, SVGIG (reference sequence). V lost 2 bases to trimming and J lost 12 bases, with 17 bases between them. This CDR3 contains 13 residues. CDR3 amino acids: CAWSSMGQDSQYF. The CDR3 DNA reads TGTGCCTGGAGTTCTATGGGTCAGGACAGTCAGTACTTC.

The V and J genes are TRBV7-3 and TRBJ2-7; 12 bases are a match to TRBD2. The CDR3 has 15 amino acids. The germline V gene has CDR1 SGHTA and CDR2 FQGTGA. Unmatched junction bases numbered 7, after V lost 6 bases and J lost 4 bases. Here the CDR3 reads CASREGLAGLYEQYF. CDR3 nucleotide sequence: TGTGCCAGCAGGGAAGGACTAGCGGGATTGTACGAGCAGTACTTC.

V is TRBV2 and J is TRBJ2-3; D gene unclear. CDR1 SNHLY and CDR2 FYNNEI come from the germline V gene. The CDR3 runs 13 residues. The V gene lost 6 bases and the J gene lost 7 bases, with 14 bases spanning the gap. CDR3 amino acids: CASSAMPQNTQYF. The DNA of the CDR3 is TGTGCCAGCAGCGCTATGCCCCAAAATACGCAGTATTTT.

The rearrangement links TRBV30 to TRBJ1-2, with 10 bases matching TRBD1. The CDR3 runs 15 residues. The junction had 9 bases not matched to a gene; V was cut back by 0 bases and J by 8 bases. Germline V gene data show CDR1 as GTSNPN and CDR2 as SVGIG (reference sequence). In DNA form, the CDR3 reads TGTGCCTGGAGTGTACTGGGGACAGGGGTCCGCGGCTACACCTTC. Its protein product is CAWSVLGTGVRGYTF.